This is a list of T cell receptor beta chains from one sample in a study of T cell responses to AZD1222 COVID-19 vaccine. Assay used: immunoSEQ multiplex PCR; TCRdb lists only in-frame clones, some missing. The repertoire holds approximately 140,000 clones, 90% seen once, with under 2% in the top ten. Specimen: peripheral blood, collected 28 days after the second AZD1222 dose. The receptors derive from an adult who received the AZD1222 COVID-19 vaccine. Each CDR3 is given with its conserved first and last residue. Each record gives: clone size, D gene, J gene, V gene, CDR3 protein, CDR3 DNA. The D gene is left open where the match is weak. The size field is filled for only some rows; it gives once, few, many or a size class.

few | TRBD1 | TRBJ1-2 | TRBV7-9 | CASTKDRGMIYGYTF | TGTGCCAGCACCAAAGACAGGGGGATGATCTATGGCTACACCTTC
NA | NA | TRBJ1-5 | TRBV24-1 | CATSDLGRNQPQHF | TGTGCCACCAGTGATTTAGGACGCAATCAGCCCCAGCATTTT
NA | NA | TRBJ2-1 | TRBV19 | CASSPRISYNEQFF | TGTGCCAGTTCCCCGAGAATATCCTACAATGAGCAGTTCTTC
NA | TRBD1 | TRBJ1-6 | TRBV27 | CASRTSGGWNSPLHF | TGTGCCAGCAGGACTTCAGGGGGCTGGAATTCACCCCTCCACTTT
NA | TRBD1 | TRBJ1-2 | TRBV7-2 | CASSQKNRGRPDGYTF | TGTGCCAGCAGCCAAAAGAACAGGGGCCGGCCTGATGGCTACACCTTC
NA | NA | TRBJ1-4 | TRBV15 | CATSRDLGEKLFF | TGTGCCACCAGCAGAGATCTGGGTGAAAAACTGTTTTTT
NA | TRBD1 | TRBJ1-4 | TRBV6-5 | CASSYSGQGDEKLFF | TGTGCCAGCAGTTACTCGGGACAGGGTGATGAAAAACTGTTTTTT
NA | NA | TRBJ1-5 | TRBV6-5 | CASRPLGGRNQPQHF | TGTGCCAGCAGGCCCCTCGGGGGACGCAATCAGCCCCAGCATTTT
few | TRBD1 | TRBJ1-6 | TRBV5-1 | CASSYGQGRNSPLHF | TGCGCCAGCAGCTACGGACAGGGCCGGAATTCACCCCTCCACTTT
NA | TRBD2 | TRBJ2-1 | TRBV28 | CASSQTSGPYNEQFF | TGTGCCAGCAGTCAGACTAGCGGCCCCTACAATGAGCAGTTCTTC
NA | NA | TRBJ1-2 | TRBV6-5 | CASSYRQGTLYGYTF | TGTGCCAGCAGTTACCGCCAGGGGACTCTCTATGGCTACACCTTC
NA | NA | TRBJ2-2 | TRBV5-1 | CASSQTSTGELFF | TGCGCCAGCAGCCAAACTTCCACCGGGGAGCTGTTTTTT
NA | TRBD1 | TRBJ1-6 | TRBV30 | CAWSGETGGLHF | TGTGCCTGGAGCGGGGAGACAGGGGGCCTCCACTTT
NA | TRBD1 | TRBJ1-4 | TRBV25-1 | CASRQGDRASKLFF | TGTGCCAGCAGACAAGGGGACAGGGCCTCAAAACTGTTTTTT
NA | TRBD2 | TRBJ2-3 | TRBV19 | CASRLTSGRPADTQYF | TGTGCCAGTAGATTGACTAGCGGGAGGCCTGCAGATACGCAGTATTTT
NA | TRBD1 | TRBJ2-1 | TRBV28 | CASSLDQGAEQFF | TGTGCCAGCAGTTTAGATCAGGGGGCTGAGCAGTTCTTC
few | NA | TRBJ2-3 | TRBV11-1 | CASSFVRRDTQYF | TGTGCCAGCAGCTTCGTTAGGAGAGATACGCAGTATTTT
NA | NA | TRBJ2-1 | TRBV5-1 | CASSLAENYNEQFF | TGCGCCAGCAGCTTGGCAGAGAACTACAATGAGCAGTTCTTC
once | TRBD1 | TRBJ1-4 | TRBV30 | CAWRLGPGTGNEKLFF | TGTGCCTGGAGATTGGGCCCTGGGACAGGGAATGAAAAACTGTTTTTT
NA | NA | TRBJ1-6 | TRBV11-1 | CASSFFGSYNSPLHF | TGTGCCAGCAGCTTTTTCGGCTCCTATAATTCACCCCTCCACTTT